Following are 5 T cell receptor beta chains from one sample sequenced in a study of shared clonotypes between healthy human individuals. Terminally differentiated effector memory CD45RA+ cells were left out of the naive CD8 fraction, which was CD45RO-negative and positively selected for CCR7. Repertoires were generated with immunoSEQ multiplex PCR, while TCRdb's copy carries only in-frame clones and drops some. This sample has about 1.9 million clones; approximately 92% occur once, and the top ten carry around 1.7%. The sequencing sample was made of naive CD8+ T cells from PBMCs. Source of these receptors: a man aged 18 to 30 in good health. Some clones in this sample may be carry-over from other donors' samples.

V is TRBV30 and J is TRBJ2-1, with 7 bases fitting TRBD1. Trimming removed 3 bases from V and 7 bases from J; junction bases left unmatched: 9. CDR3 length equals 14 residues. CDR1 GTSNPN and CDR2 SVGIG come from the germline V gene (reference sequence). The CDR3 spells CAWSRPIQGNEQFF. The CDR3 region has the DNA TGTGCCTGGAGCCGTCCCATACAGGGGAATGAGCAGTTCTTC.

The rearrangement uses TRBV10-3 and TRBJ2-2; 10 bases agree with TRBD2. V lost 1 base and J lost 5; bases outside the gene matches: 13. This CDR3 contains 19 residues. Looked up from germline, CDR1 is ENHRY and CDR2 is SYGVKD. The CDR3, as DNA: TGTGCCATCAGTGAGTTTCCTAGCGGGAGACGACCGAGGACCGGGGAGCTGTTTTTT. As protein: CAISEFPSGRRPRTGELFF.

The chain links TRBV9 to TRBJ2-7, with D possibly being TRBD1 or TRBD2 (5 bases each). CDR1 is SGDLS and CDR2 is YYNGEE in the germline V gene. Trimming pared 5 bases from V and 0 bases from J, leaving 12 bases between. The CDR3 runs 14 residues. The chain's CDR3 is CASSPGDGSYEQYF. CDR3 sequence (DNA): TGTGCCAGCAGTCCCGGGGACGGCTCCTACGAGCAGTACTTC.

The chain is built from TRBV13 and TRBJ1-1; D is unclear. This CDR3 is 18 amino acids long. Germline assignment: CDR1 PRHDT and CDR2 FYEKMQ (reference sequence). Trimming removed 5 bases from V and 5 bases from J, with 27 bases in between. CDR3: CASSKLSRAFNQGTEAFF. DNA of the CDR3: TGTGCCAGCAGCAAGCTTAGTAGGGCATTCAACCAAGGGACTGAAGCTTTCTTT.

This chain uses TRBV6-5 with TRBJ2-5; perhaps TRBD2 as D (7 bases). The CDR3 runs to 14 residues. Germline V gene sequence: CDR1 MNHEY, CDR2 SVGAGI. Trimming removed 2 bases at V and 3 bases at J, with 10 bases between. The CDR3 nucleotides are TGTGCCAGCAGTTACGCGGGGGCCGAAGAGACCCAGTACTTC. This gives the protein CASSYAGAEETQYF.